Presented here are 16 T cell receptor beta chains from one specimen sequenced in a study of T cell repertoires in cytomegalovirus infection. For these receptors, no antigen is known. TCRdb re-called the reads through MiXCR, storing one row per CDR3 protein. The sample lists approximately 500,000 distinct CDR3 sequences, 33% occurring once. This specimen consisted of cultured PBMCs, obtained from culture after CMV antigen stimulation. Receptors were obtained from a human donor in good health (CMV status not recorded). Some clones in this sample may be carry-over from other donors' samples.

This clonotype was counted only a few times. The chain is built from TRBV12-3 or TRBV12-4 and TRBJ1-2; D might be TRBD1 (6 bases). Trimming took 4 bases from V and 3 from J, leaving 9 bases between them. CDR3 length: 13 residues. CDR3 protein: CASSSGGDYGYTF. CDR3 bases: TGTGCCAGCAGTTCCGGGGGCGACTATGGCTACACCTTC.

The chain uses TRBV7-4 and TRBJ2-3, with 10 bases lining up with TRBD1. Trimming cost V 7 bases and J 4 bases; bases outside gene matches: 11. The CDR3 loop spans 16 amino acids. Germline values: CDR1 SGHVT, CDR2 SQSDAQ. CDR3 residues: CASKQTGQGIADTQYF. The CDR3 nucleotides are TGTGCCAGCAAACAAACGGGACAGGGGATTGCAGATACGCAGTATTTT.

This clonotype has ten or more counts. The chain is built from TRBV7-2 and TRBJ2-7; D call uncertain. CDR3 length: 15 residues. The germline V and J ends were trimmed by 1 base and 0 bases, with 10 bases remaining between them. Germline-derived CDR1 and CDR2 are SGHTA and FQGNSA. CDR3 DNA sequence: TGTGCCAGCAGCTTAGTCGGCCAGGACTCCTACGAGCAGTACTTC. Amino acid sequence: CASSLVGQDSYEQYF. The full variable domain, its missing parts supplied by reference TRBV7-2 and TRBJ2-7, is GAGVSQSPSNKVTEKGKDVELRCDPISGHTALYWYRQSLGQGLEFLIYFQGNSAPDKSGLPSDRFSAERTGGSVSTLTIQRTQQEDSAVYLCASSLVGQDSYEQYFGPGTRLTVT.

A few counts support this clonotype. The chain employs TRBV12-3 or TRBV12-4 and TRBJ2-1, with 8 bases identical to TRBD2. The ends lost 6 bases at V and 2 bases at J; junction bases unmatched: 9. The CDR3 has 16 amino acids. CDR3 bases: TGTGCCAGCAGCCAACAAAGCGGGAGCCCCTACAATGAGCAGTTCTTC. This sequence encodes CASSQQSGSPYNEQFF.

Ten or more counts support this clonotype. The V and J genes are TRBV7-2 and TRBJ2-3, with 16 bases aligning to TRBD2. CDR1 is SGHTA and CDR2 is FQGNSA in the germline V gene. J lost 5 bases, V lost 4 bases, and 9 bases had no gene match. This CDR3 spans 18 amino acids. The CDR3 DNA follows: TGTGCCAGCAGCTCATACGGGACTAGCGGGAGGGCCGTAGATACGCAGTATTTT. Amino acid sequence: CASSSYGTSGRAVDTQYF.

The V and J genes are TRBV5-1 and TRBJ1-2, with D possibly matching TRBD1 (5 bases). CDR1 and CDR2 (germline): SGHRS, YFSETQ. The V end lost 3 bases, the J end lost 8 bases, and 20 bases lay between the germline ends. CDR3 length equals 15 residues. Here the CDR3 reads CASSSLTATFEGYTF. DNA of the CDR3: TGCGCCAGCAGCTCCCTGACAGCTACCTTTGAGGGCTACACCTTC.

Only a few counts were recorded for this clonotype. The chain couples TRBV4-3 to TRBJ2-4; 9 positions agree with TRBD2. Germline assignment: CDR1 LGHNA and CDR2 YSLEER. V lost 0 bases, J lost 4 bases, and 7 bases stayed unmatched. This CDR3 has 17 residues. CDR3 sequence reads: CASSQDPAGGLKNIQYF. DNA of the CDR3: TGCGCCAGCAGCCAAGATCCAGCGGGAGGACTTAAAAACATTCAGTACTTC.

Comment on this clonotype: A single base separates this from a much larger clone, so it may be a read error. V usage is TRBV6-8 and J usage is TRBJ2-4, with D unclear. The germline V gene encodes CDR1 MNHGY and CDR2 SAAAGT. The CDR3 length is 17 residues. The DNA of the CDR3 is TGTGCCAGCACTCCGGTGGAGCGAATAGGGTCCAAAAACATTCAGCACTTC. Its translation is CASTPVERIGSKNIQHF.

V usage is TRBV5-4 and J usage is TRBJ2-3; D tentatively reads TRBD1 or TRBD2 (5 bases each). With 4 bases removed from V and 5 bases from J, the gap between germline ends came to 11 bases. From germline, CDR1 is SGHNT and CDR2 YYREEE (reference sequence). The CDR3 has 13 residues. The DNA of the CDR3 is TGTGCCAGCAGCAGGGACCCGGAAGATACGCAGTATTTT. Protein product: CASSRDPEDTQYF. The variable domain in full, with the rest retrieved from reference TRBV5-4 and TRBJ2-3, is ETGVTQSPTHLIKTRGQQVTLRCSSQSGHNTVSWYQQALGQGPQFIFQYYREEENGRGNFPPRFSGLQFPNYSSELNVNALELDDSALYLCASSRDPEDTQYFGPGTRLTVL.

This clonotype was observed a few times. The CDR3 coding sequence is TGTGCCAGCAGCCCCAGTCTGCTCCGAACTTATGAAGCTTTCTTT. Its translation: CASSPSLLRTYEAFF. The chain carries TRBV27 and TRBJ1-1, with no clear D. Germline CDR1 is MNHEY and CDR2 is SMNVEV (reference sequence). Deletions cut 6 bases from V and 7 bases from J, with 21 bases between. This CDR3 region has 15 residues.

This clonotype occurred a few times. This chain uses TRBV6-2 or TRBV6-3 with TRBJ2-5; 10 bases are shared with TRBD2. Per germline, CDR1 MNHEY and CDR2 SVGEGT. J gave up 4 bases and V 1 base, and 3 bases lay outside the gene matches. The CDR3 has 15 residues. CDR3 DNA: TGTGCCAGCAGTTACTTCCTAGCGGGAGTAGAGACCCAGTACTTC. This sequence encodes CASSYFLAGVETQYF.

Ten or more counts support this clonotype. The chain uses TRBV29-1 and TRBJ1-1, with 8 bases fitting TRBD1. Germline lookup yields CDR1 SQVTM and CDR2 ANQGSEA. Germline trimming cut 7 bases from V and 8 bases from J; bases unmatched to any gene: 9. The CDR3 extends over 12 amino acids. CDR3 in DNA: TGCAGCGCCCACCCGGGACAGGACGAAGCTTTCTTT. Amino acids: CSAHPGQDEAFF.

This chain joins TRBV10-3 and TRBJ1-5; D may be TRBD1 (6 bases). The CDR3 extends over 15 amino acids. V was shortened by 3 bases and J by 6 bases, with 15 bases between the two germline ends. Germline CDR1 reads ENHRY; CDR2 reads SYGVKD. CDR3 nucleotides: TGTGCCATCAGTGACCAACAGGGAGCCATTCAGCCCCAGCATTTT. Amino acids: CAISDQQGAIQPQHF.

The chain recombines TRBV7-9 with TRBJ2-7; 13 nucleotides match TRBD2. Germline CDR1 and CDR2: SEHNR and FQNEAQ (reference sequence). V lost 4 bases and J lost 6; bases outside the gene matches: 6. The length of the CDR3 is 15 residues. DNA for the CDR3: TGTGCCAGCAGCTCACTAGCGGGAGGGACCGGCGAGCAGTACTTC. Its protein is CASSSLAGGTGEQYF.

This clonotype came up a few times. In DNA form, the CDR3 reads TGCGCCAGCAGCTTACGACTAGCGAATGAGCAGTTCTTC. This sequence encodes CASSLRLANEQFF. The J gene is TRBJ2-1, the V gene TRBV5-1; 8 bases are shared with TRBD2. The CDR3 is 13 amino acids. With 2 bases clipped from V and 7 bases from J, the junction kept 2 bases outside the gene matches. Germline lookup yields CDR1 SGHRS and CDR2 YFSETQ.

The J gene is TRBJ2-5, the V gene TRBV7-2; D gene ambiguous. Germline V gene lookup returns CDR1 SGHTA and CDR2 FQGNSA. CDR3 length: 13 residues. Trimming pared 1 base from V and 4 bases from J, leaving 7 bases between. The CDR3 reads CASSLDPAETQYF. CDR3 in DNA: TGTGCCAGCAGCTTAGACCCCGCAGAGACCCAGTACTTC.